The present T cell receptor beta chain was sequenced within a study of response to subunit inactivated influenza vaccine. MiXCR, applied by TCRdb to the RT-PCR reads, yields one record per CDR3 protein. Of about 540,000 distinct CDR3 sequences listed, 20% to 25% are singletons. With V trimmed by 1 base and J by 11 bases, 6 bases remained unmatched. The CDR3 loop spans 14 amino acids. CDR1 KGHSH and CDR2 LQKENI come from the germline V gene. The same sample was also used in a study of T cells expressing NK-cell markers. That work states: The authors generated TCR beta cDNA through 5'RACE template switching with UMIs.

Sequencing used CD4+ T cells sorted from PBMCs, obtained 11 to 12 days after vaccination. The chain is built from TRBV18 and TRBJ2-2, with 8 nucleotides matching TRBD2. The TCR sequence derives from a man aged 50 to 59 who received an inactivated influenza vaccine. This CDR3 is CASSPLTSGIELFF. The CDR3 bases are TGTGCCAGCTCACCACTAACTAGCGGCATTGAGCTGTTTTTT.